The entry below gives a single TCR beta chain sequence along with its context. This entry belongs to a study of blood T cell repertoires in COVID-19. TCRdb keeps only in-frame clones here, not all; method: immunoSEQ multiplex PCR. This table has approximately 75,000 clones, roughly 84% appearing once. Germline CDR1 is MRHNA and CDR2 is SNTAGT. CDR3 length: 15 residues. Trimming took 4 bases from V and 0 from J, leaving 10 bases between them. The V gene is TRBV6-4, the J gene TRBJ2-1; D is undetermined. The sample taken for sequencing was peripheral blood. The clonotype originates from a young man with COVID-19, enrolled during active disease. CDR3 in DNA: TGTGCCAGCAGTGTCCGGGTTAGCTCCTACAATGAGCAGTTCTTC. This sequence encodes CASSVRVSSYNEQFF.